This passage covers 30 T cell receptor beta chains from one sample sequenced in a study of shared clonotypes between healthy human individuals. Profiling relied on immunoSEQ multiplex PCR, and the TCRdb table lists in-frame clones only, not all of them. In the table there are 600,000 to 800,000 clones, 72% of which are singletons. The sequencing sample was made of memory CD4+ T cells sorted from blood. Regarding subset: CD45RA-negative fraction. Receptor source: a woman in her twenties or thirties in good health.

V usage is TRBV18 and J usage is TRBJ2-1, with 8 bases that match TRBD2. CDR3 length: 15 residues. Losses at the gene ends were 4 bases for V and 5 bases for J; bases not matched to a gene: 7. CDR1 is KGHSH and CDR2 is LQKENI in the germline V gene. CDR3 DNA sequence: TGTGCCAGCTCACGAGGCGGGAGGCTCGACAATGAGCAGTTCTTC. Translated, it gives CASSRGGRLDNEQFF.

The J gene is TRBJ2-7, the V gene TRBV7-9; perhaps TRBD2 as D (6 bases). The CDR3 loop spans 18 amino acids. Germline V gene sequence: CDR1 SEHNR, CDR2 FQNEAQ (reference sequence). The ends were cut back, 7 bases at V and 0 bases at J, with 25 bases in the middle. Here the CDR3 DNA reads TGTGCCAGCACCGGGGGTACCCAATCCGGGAAACTCTCCTACGAGCAGTACTTC. It translates to CASTGGTQSGKLSYEQYF.

V usage is TRBV9 and J usage is TRBJ2-1; 7 nucleotides line up with TRBD2. CDR3 length: 18 amino acids. Germline V gene sequence: CDR1 SGDLS, CDR2 YYNGEE. The ends lost 2 bases at V and 0 bases at J; junction bases unmatched: 11. CDR3 in DNA: TGTGCCAGCAGCGTCGGCGGGAGACCTCCTATCTCCTACAATGAGCAGTTCTTC. Protein sequence: CASSVGGRPPISYNEQFF.

The J gene is TRBJ2-3, the V gene TRBV29-1; 11 positions match TRBD1. V was clipped by 5 bases and J by 1 base; unmatched bases: 11. Germline CDR1 and CDR2: SQVTM and ANQGSEA. There are 17 residues in the CDR3. The CDR3 protein is CSVQRTGGWVGTDTQYF. DNA of the CDR3: TGCAGCGTTCAGAGGACAGGGGGCTGGGTAGGCACAGATACGCAGTATTTT.

This clone was recorded many times. The V and J genes are TRBV7-6 and TRBJ2-3; 9 positions agree with TRBD1. V lost 5 bases, J lost 1 base, and 7 bases stayed unmatched. The CDR3 runs 16 residues. Germline V lookup: CDR1 SGHVS, CDR2 FNYEAQ. As DNA, the CDR3 is TGTGCCAGCAGCCAAGGCCGGACAGGGGGCACAGATACGCAGTATTTT. It codes for CASSQGRTGGTDTQYF.

This clone was picked up a small number of times. The CDR3 DNA sequence: TGCAGCGTTGAAGATCAGTGGACCCAGTACTTC. Translated, it gives CSVEDQWTQYF. This chain joins TRBV29-1 and TRBJ2-5; D uncertain. Trimming shortened V by 0 bases and J by 7 bases, and 6 bases separated the two germline ends. Germline V CDR1 and CDR2: SQVTM, ANQGSEA. The CDR3 covers 11 residues.

The CDR3 is CASSPEPGTLLETQYF. The CDR3, as DNA: TGTGCCAGCAGCCCTGAACCCGGGACTCTCCTAGAGACCCAGTACTTC. The chain has TRBV4-2 and TRBJ2-5; maybe TRBD2 (6 bases). The CDR3 is 16 amino acids. With 4 bases removed from V and 4 bases from J, the gap between germline ends came to 19 bases. The germline CDR1 and CDR2 sequences are LGHNA and YNFKEQ.

The chain recombines TRBV6-5 with TRBJ1-4, with D maybe TRBD1 (5 bases). Germline loops: CDR1 MNHEY, CDR2 SVGAGI. V was pared by 6 bases and J by 10 bases, with 9 bases between. The CDR3 sequence is 11 residues long. Here the CDR3 reads CASSMGGKLFF. The CDR3 DNA is TGTGCCAGCAGCATGGGGGGAAAACTGTTTTTT.

DNA of the CDR3: TGTGCCAGCAGTGAAGCAGGGGACGCGAAAGGGAGCTATGGCTACACCTTC. Its translation is CASSEAGDAKGSYGYTF. The chain couples TRBV6-1 to TRBJ1-2, with a possible D match to TRBD1 (5 bases). Germline V gene lookup returns CDR1 MNHNS and CDR2 SASEGT. The V end was cut by 0 bases, the J end by 4 bases, with 18 bases between. The CDR3 loop spans 17 amino acids.

The rearrangement links TRBV28 to TRBJ1-3; 7 bases map to TRBD1. V was clipped by 11 bases and J by 0 bases; unmatched bases: 16. The CDR3 is 17 amino acids. CDR1 and CDR2 from the germline V gene are MDHEN and SYDVKM. The CDR3 region is CAGSTRQGLFSGNTIYF. The CDR3 bases are TGTGCCGGAAGTACTCGACAGGGTTTATTCTCTGGAAACACCATATATTTT.

J is TRBJ2-5 and V is TRBV5-1; D gene uncertain. V dropped 0 bases and J dropped 2 bases, with 5 bases sitting between them. The V gene's germline CDR1 is SGHRS and CDR2 YFSETQ. This CDR3 contains 13 residues. In DNA form, the CDR3 reads TGCGCCAGCAGCTTGGAAGTACAAGAGACCCAGTACTTC. Residues: CASSLEVQETQYF.

This rearrangement joins TRBV9 to TRBJ1-2, with TRBD1 matching over 8 bases. The CDR3 totals 15 residues. V was clipped by 3 bases and J by 4 bases; unmatched bases: 8. In germline, CDR1 is SGDLS, CDR2 YYNGEE. The CDR3 loop is CASSEAPGTGYGYTF. For the CDR3, the DNA is TGTGCCAGCAGCGAGGCCCCCGGGACAGGCTATGGCTACACCTTC.

The chain is built from TRBV6-1 and TRBJ2-7, with 9 bases identical to TRBD1. CDR1 is MNHNS and CDR2 is SASEGT in the germline V gene. The trim removed 4 bases at V and 4 bases at J, leaving 5 bases unmatched. This CDR3 has 14 amino acids. The CDR3 nucleotides read TGTGCCAGCAGTGTAGGACAGGGGCCTTACGAGCAGTACTTC. It specifies CASSVGQGPYEQYF.

This clone was picked up a small number of times. The CDR3 nucleotides are TGTGCCAGCAGCTTCCAGGGGTATAGCAATCAGCCCCAGCATTTT. Translation: CASSFQGYSNQPQHF. The V gene is TRBV7-2, the J gene TRBJ1-5, with a tentative D call TRBD1 (6 bases). Germline CDR1 SGHTA, CDR2 FQGNSA. With 3 bases removed from V and 0 bases from J, the gap between germline ends came to 9 bases. The CDR3 length is 15 residues.

The chain recombines TRBV7-9 with TRBJ1-1; D not resolved. In germline, CDR1 is SEHNR, CDR2 FQNEAQ (reference sequence). The CDR3 runs 14 residues. Trimming pared 4 bases from V and 1 base from J, leaving 10 bases between. DNA of the CDR3: TGTGCCAGCAGCTCTATGATGGAGAACACTGAAGCTTTCTTT. Its protein product is CASSSMMENTEAFF.

The chain carries TRBV19 and TRBJ1-1, with TRBD1 identical over 7 bases. Unmatched junction bases numbered 10, after V lost 4 bases and J lost 5 bases. The V gene's germline CDR1 is LNHDA and CDR2 SQIVND (reference sequence). The CDR3 length is 15 residues. The CDR3 here is CASSTPHRGLTEAFF. The CDR3 nucleotides read TGTGCCAGTAGTACTCCCCACAGGGGATTGACTGAAGCTTTCTTT. The whole variable domain, filled in from reference TRBV19 and TRBJ1-1, reads DGGITQSPKYLFRKEGQNVTLSCEQNLNHDAMYWYRQDPGQGLRLIYYSQIVNDFQKGDIAEGYSVSREKKESFPLTVTSAQKNPTAFYLCASSTPHRGLTEAFFGQGTRLTVV.

This chain connects TRBV5-1 to TRBJ1-1; D is uncertain. The CDR3 extends over 13 amino acids. The germline V and J ends were trimmed by 4 bases and 4 bases, with 11 bases remaining between them. The germline CDR1 and CDR2 sequences are SGHRS and YFSETQ. CDR3 in amino acids: CASSPSRSTEAFF. The CDR3 DNA follows: TGCGCCAGCAGCCCTAGTAGGAGCACTGAAGCTTTCTTT.

The chain links TRBV6-5 to TRBJ1-4; D may be TRBD1 (5 bases). The CDR3 is 14 residues long. Germline lookup yields CDR1 MNHEY and CDR2 SVGAGI. The V end lost 8 bases, the J end lost 8 bases, and 18 bases lay between the germline ends. CDR3 sequence reads: CASRGGAGGEKLFF. For the CDR3, the DNA is TGTGCCAGCCGGGGAGGCGCGGGGGGAGAAAAACTGTTTTTT.

V is TRBV6-1 and J is TRBJ2-7, with 9 bases aligning to TRBD2. The CDR3 length is 14 residues. J was trimmed by 3 bases and V by 6 bases; bases with no gene match: 6. From germline, CDR1 is MNHNS and CDR2 SASEGT. The CDR3 region is CASRSTSGFYEQYF. The CDR3 DNA is TGTGCCAGCAGGTCGACTAGCGGATTCTACGAGCAGTACTTC.

CDR3 region: CASSLAGPGEQYF. DNA for the CDR3: TGCGCCAGCAGCTTGGCAGGGCCGGGGGAGCAGTACTTC. The V call is TRBV5-1, the J call TRBJ2-5; TRBD2 is a possible D gene (6 bases). Germline CDR1 reads SGHRS; CDR2 reads YFSETQ. The CDR3 has 13 residues. V was trimmed by 0 bases and J by 11 bases, leaving 14 bases between them.

The chain joins TRBV4-1 to TRBJ2-1, with 11 positions matching TRBD2. Germline lookup yields CDR1 MGHRA and CDR2 YSYEKL. The CDR3 runs 16 residues. The V segment lost 5 bases and the J segment 5 bases; nucleotides outside the gene matches: 8. In nucleotides, the CDR3 is TGCGCCAGCAGCACTGGCCGGGGACTAGCGGACAATGAGCAGTTCTTC. This translates into CASSTGRGLADNEQFF.

The V gene is TRBV28, the J gene TRBJ2-1, with TRBD2 matching 7 bases. Germline loops: CDR1 MDHEN, CDR2 SYDVKM. CDR3 length equals 13 residues. With V trimmed by 7 bases and J by 7 bases, 7 bases remained unmatched. The CDR3 nucleotides read TGTGCCAGCATAGGGACTATGGGGAATGAGCAGTTCTTC. This sequence encodes CASIGTMGNEQFF.

The chain is built from TRBV11-3 and TRBJ2-2, with TRBD1 matching over 7 bases. The V gene end was trimmed by 5 bases and the J gene end by 6 bases; junction bases not matched to a gene: 6. Per germline, CDR1 SGHNT and CDR2 YENEEA. The CDR3 runs 14 residues. The CDR3 DNA reads as TGTGCCAGCAGCCGACAGGGAGTTGCCGGGGAGCTGTTTTTT. It specifies CASSRQGVAGELFF. The full variable domain, with the rest looked up from reference TRBV11-3 and TRBJ2-2, is EAGVVQSPRYKIIEKKQPVAFWCNPISGHNTLYWYLQNLGQGPELLIRYENEEAVDDSQLPKDRFSAERLKGVDSTLKIQPAELGDSAVYLCASSRQGVAGELFFGEGSRLTVL.

The V call is TRBV6-6, the J call TRBJ1-1; 9 bases are shared with TRBD1. Germline CDR1 MNHNY, CDR2 SVGAGI (reference sequence). The CDR3 spans 12 residues. The V segment lost 5 bases and the J segment 11 bases; nucleotides outside the gene matches: 6. CDR3 amino acids: CASSGTGLGAFF. The CDR3 bases are TGTGCCAGCAGTGGGACAGGGCTGGGTGCTTTCTTT.

The rearrangement links TRBV18 to TRBJ2-7, with D possibly TRBD1 on 6 matching bases. Between the trimmed V and J ends, which lost 5 bases and 0 bases, there was a span of 17 bases. Germline lookup yields CDR1 KGHSH and CDR2 LQKENI. The CDR3 is 16 residues long. The DNA of the CDR3 is TGTGCCAGCTCAGATATCACAGGGTCCATCTCCTACGAGCAGTACTTC. Residues: CASSDITGSISYEQYF. The entire variable domain, with the rest obtained from reference TRBV18 and TRBJ2-7, is as follows: NAGVMQNPRHLVRRRGQEARLRCSPMKGHSHVYWYRQLPEEGLKFMVYLQKENIIDESGMPKERFSAEFPKEGPSILRIQQVVRGDSAAYFCASSDITGSISYEQYFGPGTRLTVT.

The V call is TRBV4-1, the J call TRBJ2-1; D is perhaps TRBD2 (6 bases). CDR1 is MGHRA and CDR2 is YSYEKL in the germline V gene. V shed 0 bases and J shed 12 bases, with 18 bases lying between them. The CDR3 spans 15 residues. CDR3 in DNA: TGCGCCAGCAGCCAAGATCGCTCCTCTACTAGCTTGCAGTTCTTC. Residues: CASSQDRSSTSLQFF.

The chain couples TRBV9 to TRBJ2-3, with no clear D. Germline V CDR1 and CDR2: SGDLS, YYNGEE. The V and J ends lost 4 bases and 4 bases respectively, with 16 bases between them. This CDR3 has 15 residues. The chain's CDR3 is CASSLFEGLADTQYF. The CDR3 bases are TGTGCCAGCAGCCTGTTTGAAGGGTTGGCAGATACGCAGTATTTT.

The V call is TRBV4-1, the J call TRBJ1-5; D is uncertain. Germline V CDR1 and CDR2: MGHRA, YSYEKL. This CDR3 region has 16 residues. Trimming stripped 0 bases from V and 9 bases from J, with 18 bases between. CDR3 in amino acids: CASSQDTDGGPWPQHF. CDR3 nucleotide sequence: TGCGCCAGCAGCCAAGATACCGACGGAGGCCCGTGGCCCCAGCATTTT.

The chain recombines TRBV6-5 with TRBJ1-2; no firm D call. Deletions cut 6 bases from V and 6 bases from J, with 20 bases between. The CDR3 totals 15 residues. The germline V gene has CDR1 MNHEY and CDR2 SVGAGI. CDR3 DNA: TGTGCCAGCAGGACCACAGAAACCACTCTTCATGGCTACACCTTC. This translates into CASRTTETTLHGYTF.

This chain uses TRBV18 with TRBJ1-2, with 11 positions matching TRBD1. There are 15 residues in the CDR3. The V gene end was trimmed by 5 bases and the J gene end by 6 bases; junction bases not matched to a gene: 8. CDR1 and CDR2 (germline): KGHSH, LQKENI. The CDR3 sequence: CASSKRGQGDDGYTF. CDR3 sequence (DNA): TGTGCCAGCTCAAAGAGGGGACAGGGGGATGATGGCTACACCTTC. The complete variable domain, with remaining parts taken from reference TRBV18 and TRBJ1-2, reads NAGVMQNPRHLVRRRGQEARLRCSPMKGHSHVYWYRQLPEEGLKFMVYLQKENIIDESGMPKERFSAEFPKEGPSILRIQQVVRGDSAAYFCASSKRGQGDDGYTFGSGTRLTVV.